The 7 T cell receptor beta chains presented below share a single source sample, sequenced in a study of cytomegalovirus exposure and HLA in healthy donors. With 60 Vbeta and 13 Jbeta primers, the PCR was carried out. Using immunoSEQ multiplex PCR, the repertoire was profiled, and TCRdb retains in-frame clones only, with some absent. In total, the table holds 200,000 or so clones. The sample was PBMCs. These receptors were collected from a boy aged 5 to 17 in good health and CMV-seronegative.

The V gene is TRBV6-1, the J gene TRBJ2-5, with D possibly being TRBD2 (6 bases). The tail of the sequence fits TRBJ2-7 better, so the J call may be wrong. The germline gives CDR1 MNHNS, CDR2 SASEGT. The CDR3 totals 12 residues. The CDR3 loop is CASKSPGDEQYF. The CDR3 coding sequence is TGTGCCAGCAAAAGTCCGGGGGACGAGCAGTACTTC.

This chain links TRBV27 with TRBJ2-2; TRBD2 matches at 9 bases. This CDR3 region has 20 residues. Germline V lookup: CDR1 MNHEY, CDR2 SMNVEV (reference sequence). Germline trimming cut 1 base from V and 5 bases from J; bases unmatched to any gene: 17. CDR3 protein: CASSLYEGESGGGATGELFF. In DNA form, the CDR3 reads TGTGCCAGCAGTTTATATGAGGGAGAGTCGGGCGGGGGGGCGACCGGGGAGCTGTTTTTT.

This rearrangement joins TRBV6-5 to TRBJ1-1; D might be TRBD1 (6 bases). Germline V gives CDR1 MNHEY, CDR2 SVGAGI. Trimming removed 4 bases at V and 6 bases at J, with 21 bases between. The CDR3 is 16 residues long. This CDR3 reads CASSFSLTGRGAEAFF. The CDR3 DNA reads TGTGCCAGCAGTTTCTCCCTCACAGGGAGGGGGGCTGAAGCTTTCTTT.

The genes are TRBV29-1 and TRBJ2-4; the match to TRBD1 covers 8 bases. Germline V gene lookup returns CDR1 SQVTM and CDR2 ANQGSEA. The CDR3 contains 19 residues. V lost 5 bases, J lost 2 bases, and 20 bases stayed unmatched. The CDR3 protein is CSVTFALGQGNITKNIQYF. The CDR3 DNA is TGCAGCGTTACGTTCGCCTTAGGACAGGGTAACATCACCAAAAACATTCAGTACTTC.

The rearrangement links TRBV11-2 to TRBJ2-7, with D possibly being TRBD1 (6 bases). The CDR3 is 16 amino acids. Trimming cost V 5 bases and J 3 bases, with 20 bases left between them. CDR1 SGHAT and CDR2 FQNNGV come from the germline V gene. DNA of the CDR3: TGTGCCAGCAGCGGAATCACCACCAAGGGGGTCTACGAGCAGTACTTC. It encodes CASSGITTKGVYEQYF.

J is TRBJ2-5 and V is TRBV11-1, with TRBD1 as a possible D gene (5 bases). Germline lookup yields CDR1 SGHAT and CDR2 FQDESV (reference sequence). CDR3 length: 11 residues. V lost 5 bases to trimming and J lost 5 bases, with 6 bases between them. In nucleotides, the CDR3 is TGTGCCAGCAGCAAGGGGGAGACCCAGTACTTC. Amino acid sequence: CASSKGETQYF.

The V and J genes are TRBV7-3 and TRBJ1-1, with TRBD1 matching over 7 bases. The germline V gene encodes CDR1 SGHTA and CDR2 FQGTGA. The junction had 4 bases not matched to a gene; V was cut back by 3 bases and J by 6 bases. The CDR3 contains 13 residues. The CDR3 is CASSFKGAAEAFF. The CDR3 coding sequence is TGTGCCAGCAGCTTCAAGGGGGCGGCTGAAGCTTTCTTT.